This TCR beta chain is drawn from a study of blood T cells in healthy people across ages. Alongside a J-beta primer mix, a sample-barcoded 5' primer served in a second PCR lasting 7 to 11 cycles. Each CDR3 protein gets one entry after TCRdb re-called the 5' RACE reads with MiXCR. The sample yields roughly 730,000 distinct CDR3 sequences, about 61% seen once. The germline V and J ends were trimmed by 6 bases and 0 bases, with 20 bases remaining between them. The CDR3 length is 17 residues. The V gene's germline CDR1 is MNHEY and CDR2 SVGAGI. This chain links TRBV6-5 with TRBJ2-5; perhaps TRBD1 as D (5 bases). The specimen was blood. This clonotype originated in a man aged 35 to 55 in good health. CDR3: CASRNSGFSGYQETQYF. CDR3 coding DNA: TGTGCCAGCAGAAACTCCGGGTTCTCAGGGTACCAAGAGACCCAGTACTTC.